This T cell receptor beta chain was captured by sequencing in a study of cytomegalovirus exposure and HLA in healthy donors. Study as a whole: As an earlier analysis found, 150 million to 200 million T cells yielded approximately 110 million unique TCR beta sequences.

With regard to this clone: The antigen is not known.

This PCR relied on a set of 60 Vbeta primers and 13 Jbeta primers. TCRdb keeps only in-frame clones here, not all; method: immunoSEQ multiplex PCR. In all, the sample yields about 160,000 clones. Findings of the study overall: Presence/absence analyses assumed roughly uniform sequencing depth across donors, which may not hold. When analyzed later, a missense DCLRE1C variant was found to be linked to TCR beta V- and J-gene trimming.

Per the germline V gene, CDR1 is SGHAT and CDR2 is FQNNGV. The CDR3 spans 13 residues. Trimming at V came to 1 base and at J to 10 bases, leaving 6 bases not matched to a gene. The chain couples TRBV11-2 to TRBJ2-7; TRBD1 matches at 8 bases. The TCR was taken from a woman aged 60-75 years in good health and CMV-seronegative. The sample taken for sequencing was PBMCs. CDR3 DNA sequence: TGTGCCAGCAGCTTAGTATACAGGGGGGAACAGTACTTC. This sequence encodes CASSLVYRGEQYF.